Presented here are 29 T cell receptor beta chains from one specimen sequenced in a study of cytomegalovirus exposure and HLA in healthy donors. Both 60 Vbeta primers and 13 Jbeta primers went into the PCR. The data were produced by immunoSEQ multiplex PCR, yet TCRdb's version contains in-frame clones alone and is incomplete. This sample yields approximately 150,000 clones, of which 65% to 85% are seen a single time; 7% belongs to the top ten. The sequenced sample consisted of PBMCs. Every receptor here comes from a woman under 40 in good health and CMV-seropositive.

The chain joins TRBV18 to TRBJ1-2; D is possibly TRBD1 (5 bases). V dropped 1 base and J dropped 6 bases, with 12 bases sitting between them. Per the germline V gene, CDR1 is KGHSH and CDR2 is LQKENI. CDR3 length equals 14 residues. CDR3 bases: TGTGCCAGCTCACCACTTCAGGGCGACGATGGCTACACCTTC. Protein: CASSPLQGDDGYTF.

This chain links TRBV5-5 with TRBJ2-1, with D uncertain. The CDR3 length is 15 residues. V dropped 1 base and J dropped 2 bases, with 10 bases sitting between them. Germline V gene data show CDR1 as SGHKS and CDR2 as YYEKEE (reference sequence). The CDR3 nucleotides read TGTGCCAGCAGCTTGCGGGTATCCCCCTACAATGAGCAGTTCTTC. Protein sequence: CASSLRVSPYNEQFF.

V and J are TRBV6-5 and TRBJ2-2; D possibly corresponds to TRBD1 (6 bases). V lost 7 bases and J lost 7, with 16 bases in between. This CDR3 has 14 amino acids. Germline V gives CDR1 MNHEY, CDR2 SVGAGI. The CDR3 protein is CASNKLGADGELFF. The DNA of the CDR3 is TGTGCCAGCAATAAATTGGGGGCGGACGGGGAGCTGTTTTTT.

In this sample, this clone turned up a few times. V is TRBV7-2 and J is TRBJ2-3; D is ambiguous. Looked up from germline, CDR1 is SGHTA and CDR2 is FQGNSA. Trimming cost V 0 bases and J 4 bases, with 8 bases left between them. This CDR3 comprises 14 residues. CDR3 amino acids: CASSLALQADTQYF. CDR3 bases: TGTGCCAGCAGCTTAGCGCTCCAGGCAGATACGCAGTATTTT.

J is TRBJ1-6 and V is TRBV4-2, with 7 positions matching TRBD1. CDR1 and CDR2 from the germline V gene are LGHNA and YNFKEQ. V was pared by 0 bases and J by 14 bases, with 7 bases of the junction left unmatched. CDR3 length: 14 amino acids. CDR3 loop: CASSQDRGVNALHF. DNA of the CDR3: TGTGCCAGCAGCCAAGACAGGGGGGTCAACGCCCTCCACTTT.

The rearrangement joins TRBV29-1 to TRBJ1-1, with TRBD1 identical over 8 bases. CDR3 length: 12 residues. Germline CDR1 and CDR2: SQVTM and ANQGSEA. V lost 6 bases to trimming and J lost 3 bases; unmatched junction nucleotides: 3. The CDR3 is CSVYRGDTEAFF. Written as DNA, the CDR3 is TGCAGCGTGTACAGGGGGGACACTGAAGCTTTCTTT.

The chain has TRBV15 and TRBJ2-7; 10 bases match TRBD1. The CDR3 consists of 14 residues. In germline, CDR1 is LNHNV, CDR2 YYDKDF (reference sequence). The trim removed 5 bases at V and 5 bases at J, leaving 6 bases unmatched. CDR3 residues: CATSEGQGTNEQYF. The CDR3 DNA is TGTGCCACCAGCGAGGGACAGGGGACGAACGAGCAGTACTTC.

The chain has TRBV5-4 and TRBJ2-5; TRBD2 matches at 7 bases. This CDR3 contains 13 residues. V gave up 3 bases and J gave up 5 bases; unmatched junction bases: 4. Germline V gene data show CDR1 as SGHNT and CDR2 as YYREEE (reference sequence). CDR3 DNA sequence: TGTGCCAGCAGCTCCGGACTAGGGGAGACCCAGTACTTC. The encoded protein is CASSSGLGETQYF.

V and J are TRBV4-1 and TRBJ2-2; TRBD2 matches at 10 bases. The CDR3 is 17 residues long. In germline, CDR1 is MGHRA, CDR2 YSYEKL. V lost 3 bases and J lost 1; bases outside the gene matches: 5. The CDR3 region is CASSQLRTSGNTGELFF. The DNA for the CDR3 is TGCGCCAGCAGCCAGCTACGGACTAGCGGGAACACCGGGGAGCTGTTTTTT.

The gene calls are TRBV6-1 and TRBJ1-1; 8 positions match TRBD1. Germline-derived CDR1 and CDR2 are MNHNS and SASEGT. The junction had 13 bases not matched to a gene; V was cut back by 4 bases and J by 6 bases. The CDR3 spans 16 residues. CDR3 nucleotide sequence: TGTGCCAGCAGTGCCGGGACAGGTATTCGGCACGCTGAAGCTTTCTTT. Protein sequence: CASSAGTGIRHAEAFF.

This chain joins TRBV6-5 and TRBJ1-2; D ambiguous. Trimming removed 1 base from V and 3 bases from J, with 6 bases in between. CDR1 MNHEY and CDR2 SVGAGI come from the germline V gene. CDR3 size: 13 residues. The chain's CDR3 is CASSYLRDYGYTF. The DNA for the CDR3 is TGTGCCAGCAGTTACTTGAGGGACTATGGCTACACCTTC.

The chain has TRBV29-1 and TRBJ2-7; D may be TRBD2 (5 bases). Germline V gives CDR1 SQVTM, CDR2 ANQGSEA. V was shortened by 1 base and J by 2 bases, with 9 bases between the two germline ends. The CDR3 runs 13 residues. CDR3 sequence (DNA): TGCAGCGTTGAAGCGGCGACTACCTACGAGCAGTACTTC. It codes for CSVEAATTYEQYF.

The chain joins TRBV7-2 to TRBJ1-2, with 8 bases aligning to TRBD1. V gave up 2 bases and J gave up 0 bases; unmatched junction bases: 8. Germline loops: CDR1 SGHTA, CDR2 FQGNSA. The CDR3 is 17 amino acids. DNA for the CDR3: TGTGCCAGCAGCTTATTACCAGGGGGCAGCTCTAACTATGGCTACACCTTC. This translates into CASSLLPGGSSNYGYTF.

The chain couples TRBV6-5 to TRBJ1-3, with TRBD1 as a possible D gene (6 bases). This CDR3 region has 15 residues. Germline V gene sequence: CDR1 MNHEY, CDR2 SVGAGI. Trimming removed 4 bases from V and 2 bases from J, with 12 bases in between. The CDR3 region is CASSSDPGAGNTIYF. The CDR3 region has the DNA TGTGCCAGCAGTTCCGACCCAGGGGCTGGAAACACCATATATTTT.

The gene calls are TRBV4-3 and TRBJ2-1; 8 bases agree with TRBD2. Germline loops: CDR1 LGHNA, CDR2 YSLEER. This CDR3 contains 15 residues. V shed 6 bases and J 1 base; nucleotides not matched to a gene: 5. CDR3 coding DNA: TGCGCCAGCAGTCCCCGGGGGGGGTCCTACAATGAGCAGTTCTTC. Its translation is CASSPRGGSYNEQFF.

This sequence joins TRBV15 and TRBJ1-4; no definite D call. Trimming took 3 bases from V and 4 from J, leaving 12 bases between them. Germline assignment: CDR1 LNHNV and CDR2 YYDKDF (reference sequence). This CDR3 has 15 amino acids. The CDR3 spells CATSSLGSYNEKLFF. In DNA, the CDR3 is TGTGCCACCAGCAGCCTAGGCTCTTATAATGAAAAACTGTTTTTT.

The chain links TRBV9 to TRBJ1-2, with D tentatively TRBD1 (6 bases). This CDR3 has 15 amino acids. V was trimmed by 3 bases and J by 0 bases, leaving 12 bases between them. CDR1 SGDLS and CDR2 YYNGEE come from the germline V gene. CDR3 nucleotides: TGTGCCAGCAGCGCACAGGGTTATGCTAACTATGGCTACACCTTC. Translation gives CASSAQGYANYGYTF. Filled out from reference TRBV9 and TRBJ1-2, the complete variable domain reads DSGVTQTPKHLITATGQRVTLRCSPRSGDLSVYWYQQSLDQGLQFLIQYYNGEERAKGNILERFSAQQFPDLHSELNLSSLELGDSALYFCASSAQGYANYGYTFGSGTRLTVV.

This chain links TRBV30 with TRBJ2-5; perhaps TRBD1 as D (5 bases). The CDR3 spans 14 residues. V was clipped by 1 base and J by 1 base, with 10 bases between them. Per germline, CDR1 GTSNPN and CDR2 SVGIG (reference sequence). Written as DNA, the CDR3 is TGTGCCTGGAGTGCAATTGGGGCCCAAGAGACCCAGTACTTC. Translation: CAWSAIGAQETQYF.

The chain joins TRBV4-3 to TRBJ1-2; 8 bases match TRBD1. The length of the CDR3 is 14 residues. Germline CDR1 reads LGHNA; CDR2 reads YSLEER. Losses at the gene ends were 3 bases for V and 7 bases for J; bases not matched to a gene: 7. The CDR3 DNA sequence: TGCGCCAGCAGCCATACGACAGGGGCTGGTGGCTACACCTTC. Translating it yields CASSHTTGAGGYTF.

The CDR3: CASSYSEIRRGNTIYF. The CDR3 DNA sequence: TGTGCCAGCAGTTACTCCGAGATTCGTAGAGGAAACACCATATATTTT. The chain has TRBV6-6 and TRBJ1-3; D unclear. The CDR3 is 16 amino acids. V was cut by 0 bases and J by 4 bases, with 13 bases left in between. From germline, CDR1 is MNHNY and CDR2 SVGAGI (reference sequence).

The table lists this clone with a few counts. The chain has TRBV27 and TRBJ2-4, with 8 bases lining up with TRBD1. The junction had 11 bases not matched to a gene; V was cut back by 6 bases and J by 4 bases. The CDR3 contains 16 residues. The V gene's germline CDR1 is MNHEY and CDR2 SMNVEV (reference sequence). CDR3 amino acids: CASRPQGQGLKNIQYF. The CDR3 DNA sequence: TGTGCCAGCAGGCCGCAAGGACAGGGTCTGAAAAACATTCAGTACTTC.

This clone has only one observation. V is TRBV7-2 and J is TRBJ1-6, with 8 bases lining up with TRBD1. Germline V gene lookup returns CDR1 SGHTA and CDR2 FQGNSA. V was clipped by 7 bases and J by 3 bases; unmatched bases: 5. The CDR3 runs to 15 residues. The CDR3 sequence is CASTRTGGYNSPLHF. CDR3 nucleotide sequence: TGTGCCAGCACCCGCACAGGGGGCTATAATTCACCCCTCCACTTT.

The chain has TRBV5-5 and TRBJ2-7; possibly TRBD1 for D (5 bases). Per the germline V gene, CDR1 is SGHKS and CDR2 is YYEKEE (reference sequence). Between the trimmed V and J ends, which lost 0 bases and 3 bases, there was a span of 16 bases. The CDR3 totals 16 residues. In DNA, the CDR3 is TGTGCCAGCAGCTTGGCCGCAGGGTTAACGGTCTACGAGCAGTACTTC. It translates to CASSLAAGLTVYEQYF.

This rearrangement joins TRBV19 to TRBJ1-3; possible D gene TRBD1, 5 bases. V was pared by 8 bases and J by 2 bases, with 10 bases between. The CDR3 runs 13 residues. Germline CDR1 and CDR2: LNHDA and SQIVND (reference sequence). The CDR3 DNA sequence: TGTGCCAGTGGCGGGACGGCTGGAAACACCATATATTTT. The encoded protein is CASGGTAGNTIYF. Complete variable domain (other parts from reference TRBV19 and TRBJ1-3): DGGITQSPKYLFRKEGQNVTLSCEQNLNHDAMYWYRQDPGQGLRLIYYSQIVNDFQKGDIAEGYSVSREKKESFPLTVTSAQKNPTAFYLCASGGTAGNTIYFGEGSWLTVV.

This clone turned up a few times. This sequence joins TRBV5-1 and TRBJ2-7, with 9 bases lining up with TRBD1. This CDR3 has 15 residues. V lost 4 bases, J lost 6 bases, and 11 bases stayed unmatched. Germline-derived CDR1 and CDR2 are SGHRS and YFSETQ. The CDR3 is CASSDNLQGAGEQYF. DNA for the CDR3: TGCGCCAGCAGCGACAACCTACAGGGGGCTGGCGAGCAGTACTTC.

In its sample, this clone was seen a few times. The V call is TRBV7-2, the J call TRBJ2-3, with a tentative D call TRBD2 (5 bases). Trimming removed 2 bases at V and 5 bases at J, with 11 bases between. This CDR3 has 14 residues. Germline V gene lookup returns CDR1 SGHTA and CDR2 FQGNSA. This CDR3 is CASSLNRRVDTQYF. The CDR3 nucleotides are TGTGCCAGCAGCTTAAACCGGCGGGTAGATACGCAGTATTTT.

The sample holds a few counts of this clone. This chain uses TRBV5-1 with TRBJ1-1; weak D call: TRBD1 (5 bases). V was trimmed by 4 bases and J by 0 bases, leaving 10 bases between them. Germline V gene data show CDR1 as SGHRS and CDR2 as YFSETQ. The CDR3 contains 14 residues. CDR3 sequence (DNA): TGCGCCAGCAGCCCTGGGGGGGTGAACACTGAAGCTTTCTTT. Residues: CASSPGGVNTEAFF.

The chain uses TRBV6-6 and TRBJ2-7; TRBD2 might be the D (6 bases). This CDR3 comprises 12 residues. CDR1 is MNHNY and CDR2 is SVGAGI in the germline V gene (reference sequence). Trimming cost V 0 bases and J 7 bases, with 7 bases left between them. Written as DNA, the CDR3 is TGTGCCAGCAGTTACTCAAGCGGGGAGCAGTACTTC. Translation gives CASSYSSGEQYF.

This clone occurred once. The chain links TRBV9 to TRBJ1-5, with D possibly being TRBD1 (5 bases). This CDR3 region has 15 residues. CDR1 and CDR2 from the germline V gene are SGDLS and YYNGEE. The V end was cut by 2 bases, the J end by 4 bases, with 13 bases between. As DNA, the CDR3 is TGTGCCAGCAGCGTCGGGGGAAGCCTTAATCAGCCCCAGCATTTT. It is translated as CASSVGGSLNQPQHF.